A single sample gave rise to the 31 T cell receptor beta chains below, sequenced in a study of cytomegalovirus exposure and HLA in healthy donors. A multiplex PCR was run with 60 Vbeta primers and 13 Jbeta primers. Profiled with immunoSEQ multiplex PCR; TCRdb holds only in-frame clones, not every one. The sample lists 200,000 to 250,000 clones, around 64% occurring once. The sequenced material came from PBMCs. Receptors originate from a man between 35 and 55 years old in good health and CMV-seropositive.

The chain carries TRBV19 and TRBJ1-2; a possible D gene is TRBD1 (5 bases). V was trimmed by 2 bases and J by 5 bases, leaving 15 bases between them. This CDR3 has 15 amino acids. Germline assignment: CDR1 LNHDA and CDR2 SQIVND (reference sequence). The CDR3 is CASSIRGSPTYGYTF. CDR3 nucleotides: TGTGCCAGTAGTATAAGGGGAAGTCCCACTTATGGCTACACCTTC. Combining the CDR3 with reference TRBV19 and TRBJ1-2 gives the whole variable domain DGGITQSPKYLFRKEGQNVTLSCEQNLNHDAMYWYRQDPGQGLRLIYYSQIVNDFQKGDIAEGYSVSREKKESFPLTVTSAQKNPTAFYLCASSIRGSPTYGYTFGSGTRLTVV.

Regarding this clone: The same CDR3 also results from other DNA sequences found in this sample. This CDR3 reads CASSVNRVNTEAFF. The CDR3 DNA reads as TGTGCCAGCAGTGTCAACAGGGTGAACACTGAAGCTTTCTTT. The genes are TRBV6-1 and TRBJ1-1; D is perhaps TRBD1 (6 bases). The V end lost 4 bases, the J end lost 0 bases, and 9 bases lay between the germline ends. The CDR3 is 14 residues long. Germline CDR1 is MNHNS and CDR2 is SASEGT.

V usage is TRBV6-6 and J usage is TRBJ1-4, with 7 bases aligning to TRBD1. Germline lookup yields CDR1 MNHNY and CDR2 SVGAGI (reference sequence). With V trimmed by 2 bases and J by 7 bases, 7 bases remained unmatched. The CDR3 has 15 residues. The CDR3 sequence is CASSYLFRGTEKLFF. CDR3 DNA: TGTGCCAGCAGTTACCTATTCAGGGGGACTGAAAAACTGTTTTTT.

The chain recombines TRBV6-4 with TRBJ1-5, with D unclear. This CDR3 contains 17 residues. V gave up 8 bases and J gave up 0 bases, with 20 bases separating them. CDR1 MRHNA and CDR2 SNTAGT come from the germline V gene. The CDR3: CASFFMGRGYSNQPQHF. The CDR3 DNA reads TGTGCCAGCTTCTTCATGGGCCGGGGTTATAGCAATCAGCCCCAGCATTTT.

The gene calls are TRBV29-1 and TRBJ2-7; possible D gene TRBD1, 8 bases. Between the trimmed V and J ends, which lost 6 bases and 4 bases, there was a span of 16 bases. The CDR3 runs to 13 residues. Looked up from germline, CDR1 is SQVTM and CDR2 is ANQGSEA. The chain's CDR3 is CSVGGQGAYEQYF. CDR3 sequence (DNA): TGCAGCGTGGGGGGGCAGGGGGCTTACGAGCAGTACTTC.

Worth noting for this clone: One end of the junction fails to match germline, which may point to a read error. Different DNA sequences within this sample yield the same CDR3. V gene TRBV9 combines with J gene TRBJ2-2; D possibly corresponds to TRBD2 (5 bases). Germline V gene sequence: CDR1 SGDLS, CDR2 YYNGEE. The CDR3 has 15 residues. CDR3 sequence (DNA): TGCGCCAGCAGCCCGCGGGCAGAAACGGGCGGGGAGCTGTTTTTT. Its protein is CASSPRAETGGELFF.

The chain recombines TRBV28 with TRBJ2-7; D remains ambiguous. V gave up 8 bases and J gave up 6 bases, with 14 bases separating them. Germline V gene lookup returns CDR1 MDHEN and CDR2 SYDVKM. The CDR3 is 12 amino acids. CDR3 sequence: CASSLVSIEQYF. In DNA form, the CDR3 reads TGTGCCAGCTCCCTCGTGAGTATCGAGCAGTACTTC.

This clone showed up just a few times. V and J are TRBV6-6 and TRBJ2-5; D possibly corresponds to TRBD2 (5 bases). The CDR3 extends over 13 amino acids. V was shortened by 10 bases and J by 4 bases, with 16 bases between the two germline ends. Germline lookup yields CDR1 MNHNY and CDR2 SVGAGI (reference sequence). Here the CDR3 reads CATHREWRETQYF. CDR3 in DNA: TGTGCCACCCACCGGGAATGGCGAGAGACCCAGTACTTC.

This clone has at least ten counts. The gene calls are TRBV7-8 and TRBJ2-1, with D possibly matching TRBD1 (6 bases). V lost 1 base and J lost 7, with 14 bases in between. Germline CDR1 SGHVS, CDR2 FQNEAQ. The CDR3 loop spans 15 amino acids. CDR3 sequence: CASSLGTARGNEQFF. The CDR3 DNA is TGTGCCAGCAGCTTAGGGACAGCGAGGGGAAATGAGCAGTTCTTC.

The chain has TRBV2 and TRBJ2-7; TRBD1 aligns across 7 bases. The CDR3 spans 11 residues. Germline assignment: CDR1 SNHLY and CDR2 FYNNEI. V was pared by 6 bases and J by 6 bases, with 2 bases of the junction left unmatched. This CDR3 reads CASRWTGEQYF. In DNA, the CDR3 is TGTGCCAGCAGGTGGACAGGCGAGCAGTACTTC.

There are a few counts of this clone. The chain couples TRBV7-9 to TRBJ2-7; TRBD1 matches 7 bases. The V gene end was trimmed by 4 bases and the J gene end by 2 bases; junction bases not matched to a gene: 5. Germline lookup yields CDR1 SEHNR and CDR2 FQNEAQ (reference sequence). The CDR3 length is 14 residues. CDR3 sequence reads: CASSSQGRPYEQYF. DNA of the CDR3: TGTGCCAGCAGCTCACAGGGGCGTCCCTACGAGCAGTACTTC.

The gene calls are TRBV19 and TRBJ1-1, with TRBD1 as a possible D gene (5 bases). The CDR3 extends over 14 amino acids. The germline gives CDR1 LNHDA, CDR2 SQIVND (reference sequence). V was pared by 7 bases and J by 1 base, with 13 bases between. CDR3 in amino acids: CASNLQVGNTEAFF. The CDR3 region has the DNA TGTGCCAGTAATCTACAGGTCGGGAACACTGAAGCTTTCTTT. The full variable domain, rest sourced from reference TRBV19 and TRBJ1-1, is DGGITQSPKYLFRKEGQNVTLSCEQNLNHDAMYWYRQDPGQGLRLIYYSQIVNDFQKGDIAEGYSVSREKKESFPLTVTSAQKNPTAFYLCASNLQVGNTEAFFGQGTRLTVV.

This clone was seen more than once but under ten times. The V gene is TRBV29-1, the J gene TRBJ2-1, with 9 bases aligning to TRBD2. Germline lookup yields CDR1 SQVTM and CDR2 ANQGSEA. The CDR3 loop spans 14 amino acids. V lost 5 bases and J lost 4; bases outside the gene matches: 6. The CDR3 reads CSVRGGVGYNEQFF. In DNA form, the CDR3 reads TGCAGCGTTCGCGGGGGGGTAGGGTACAATGAGCAGTTCTTC.

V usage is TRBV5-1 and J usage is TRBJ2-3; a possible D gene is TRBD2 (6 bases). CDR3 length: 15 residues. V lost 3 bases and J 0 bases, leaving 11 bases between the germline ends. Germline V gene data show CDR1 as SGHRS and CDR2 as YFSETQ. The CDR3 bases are TGCGCCAGCAGCTCGAGGGAGGTGAGCACAGATACGCAGTATTTT. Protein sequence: CASSSREVSTDTQYF.

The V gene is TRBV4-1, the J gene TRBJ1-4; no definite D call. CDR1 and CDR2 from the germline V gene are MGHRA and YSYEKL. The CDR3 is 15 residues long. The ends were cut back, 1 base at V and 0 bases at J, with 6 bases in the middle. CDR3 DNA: TGCGCCAGCAGCCAAGCGACAACAACTAATGAAAAACTGTTTTTT. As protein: CASSQATTTNEKLFF.

CDR3 residues: CASSYSKGQGGGYTF. The CDR3 DNA reads as TGTGCCAGCAGTTACTCGAAGGGACAGGGGGGCGGCTACACCTTC. The V and J genes are TRBV6-5 and TRBJ1-2; TRBD1 agrees at 11 bases. The trim removed 0 bases at V and 8 bases at J, leaving 5 bases unmatched. Germline CDR1 reads MNHEY; CDR2 reads SVGAGI. This CDR3 is 15 amino acids long.

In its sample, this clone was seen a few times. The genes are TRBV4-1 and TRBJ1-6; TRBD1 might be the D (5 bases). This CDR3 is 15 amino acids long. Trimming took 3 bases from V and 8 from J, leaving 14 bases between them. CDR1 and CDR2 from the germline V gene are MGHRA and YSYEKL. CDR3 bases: TGCGCCAGCAGCCACCAGGGTACAGTCGATTCACCCCTCCACTTT. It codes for CASSHQGTVDSPLHF.

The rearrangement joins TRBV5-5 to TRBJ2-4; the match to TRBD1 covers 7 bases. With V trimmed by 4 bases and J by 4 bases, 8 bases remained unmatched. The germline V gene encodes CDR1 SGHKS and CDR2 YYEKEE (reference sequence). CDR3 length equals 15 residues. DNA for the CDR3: TGTGCCAGCAGCCCGACAGGGAATGGGAAAAACATTCAGTACTTC. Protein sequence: CASSPTGNGKNIQYF.

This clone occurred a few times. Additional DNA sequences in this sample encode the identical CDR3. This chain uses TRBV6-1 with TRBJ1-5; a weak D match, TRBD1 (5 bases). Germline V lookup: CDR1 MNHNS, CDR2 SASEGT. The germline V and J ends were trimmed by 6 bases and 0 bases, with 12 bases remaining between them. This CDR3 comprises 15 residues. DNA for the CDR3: TGTGCCAGCAGCGGCGGGACGGATAGCAATCAGCCCCAGCATTTT. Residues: CASSGGTDSNQPQHF.

This CDR3 is CASSESWQGGETQYF. CDR3 DNA: TGCGCCAGCAGTGAGTCTTGGCAGGGGGGAGAGACCCAGTACTTC. The J gene is TRBJ2-5, the V gene TRBV10-2; D is possibly TRBD1 (7 bases). Trimming stripped 0 bases from V and 4 bases from J, with 12 bases between. Germline CDR1 and CDR2: WSHSY and SAAADI. CDR3 length equals 15 residues.

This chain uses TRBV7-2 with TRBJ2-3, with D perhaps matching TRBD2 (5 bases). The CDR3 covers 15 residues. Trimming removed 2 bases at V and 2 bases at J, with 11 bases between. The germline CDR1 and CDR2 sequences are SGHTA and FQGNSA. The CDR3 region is CASSLSLAPTDTQYF. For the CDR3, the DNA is TGTGCCAGCAGCTTAAGCCTAGCCCCCACAGATACGCAGTATTTT.

The CDR3 DNA reads as TGTGCCAGCAGTCCCAGACAGTATGGCTACACCTTC. Residues: CASSPRQYGYTF. The rearrangement uses TRBV6-5 and TRBJ1-2, with D possibly being TRBD1 (5 bases). CDR1 and CDR2 from the germline V gene are MNHEY and SVGAGI. This CDR3 spans 12 amino acids. Trimming pared 5 bases from V and 5 bases from J, leaving 9 bases between.

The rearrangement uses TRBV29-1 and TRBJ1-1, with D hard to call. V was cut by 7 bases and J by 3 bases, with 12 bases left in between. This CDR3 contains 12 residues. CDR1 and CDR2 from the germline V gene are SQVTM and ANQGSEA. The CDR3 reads CSARSSYTEAFF. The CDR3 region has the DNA TGCAGCGCCCGGTCAAGCTACACTGAAGCTTTCTTT.

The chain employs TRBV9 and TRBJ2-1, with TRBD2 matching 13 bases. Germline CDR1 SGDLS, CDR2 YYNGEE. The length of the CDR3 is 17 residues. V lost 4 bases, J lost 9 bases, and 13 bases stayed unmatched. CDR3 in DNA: TGTGCCAGCAGCCCAAGGCCCCTACTAGCGGGGGGGCTTGAGCAGTTCTTC. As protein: CASSPRPLLAGGLEQFF.

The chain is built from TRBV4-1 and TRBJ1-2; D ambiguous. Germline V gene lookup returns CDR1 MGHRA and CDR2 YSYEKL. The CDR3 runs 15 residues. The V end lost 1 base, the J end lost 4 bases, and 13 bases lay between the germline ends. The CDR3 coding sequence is TGCGCCAGCAGCCAAGTTAACAGCCCGATCTATGGCTACACCTTC. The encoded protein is CASSQVNSPIYGYTF.

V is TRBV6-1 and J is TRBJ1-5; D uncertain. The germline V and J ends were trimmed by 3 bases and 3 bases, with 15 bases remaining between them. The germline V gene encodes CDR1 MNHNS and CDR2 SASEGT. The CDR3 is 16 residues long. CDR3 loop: CASSELRQAPNQPQHF. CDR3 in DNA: TGTGCCAGCAGTGAGCTAAGGCAGGCCCCCAATCAGCCCCAGCATTTT.

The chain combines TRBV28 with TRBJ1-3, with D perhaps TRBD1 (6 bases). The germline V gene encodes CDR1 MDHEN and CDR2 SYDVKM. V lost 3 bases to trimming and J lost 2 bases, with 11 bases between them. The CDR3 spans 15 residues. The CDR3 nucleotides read TGTGCCAGCAGTTTTAACAGGGAGACTGGAAACACCATATATTTT. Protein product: CASSFNRETGNTIYF.

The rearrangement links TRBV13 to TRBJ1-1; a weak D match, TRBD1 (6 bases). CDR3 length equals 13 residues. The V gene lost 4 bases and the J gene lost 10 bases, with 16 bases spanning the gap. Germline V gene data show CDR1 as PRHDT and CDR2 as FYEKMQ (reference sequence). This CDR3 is CASSSNRVLGAFF. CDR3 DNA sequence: TGTGCCAGCAGCTCTAACAGGGTTCTGGGAGCTTTCTTT.

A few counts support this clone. CDR3 loop: CASRLQGNDGYTF. As DNA, the CDR3 is TGTGCCAGCAGGCTACAGGGAAATGATGGCTACACCTTC. This rearrangement joins TRBV6-6 to TRBJ1-2; a weak D match, TRBD1 (6 bases). V lost 6 bases, J lost 6 bases, and 14 bases lay in between. Germline V gives CDR1 MNHNY, CDR2 SVGAGI (reference sequence). The CDR3 runs to 13 residues.

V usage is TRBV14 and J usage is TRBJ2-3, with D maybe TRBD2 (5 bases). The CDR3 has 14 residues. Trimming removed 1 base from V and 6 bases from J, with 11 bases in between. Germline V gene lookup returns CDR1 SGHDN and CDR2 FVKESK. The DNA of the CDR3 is TGTGCCAGCAGCCAAGTCGGACTCACGGATACGCAGTATTTT. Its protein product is CASSQVGLTDTQYF.

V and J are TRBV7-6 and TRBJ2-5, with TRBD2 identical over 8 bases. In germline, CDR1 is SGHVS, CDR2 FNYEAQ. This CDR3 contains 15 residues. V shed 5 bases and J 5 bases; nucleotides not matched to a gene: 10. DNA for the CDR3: TGTGCCAGCAGCCCGCCCAGCGGGGGAGGGGAGACCCAGTACTTC. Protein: CASSPPSGGGETQYF.